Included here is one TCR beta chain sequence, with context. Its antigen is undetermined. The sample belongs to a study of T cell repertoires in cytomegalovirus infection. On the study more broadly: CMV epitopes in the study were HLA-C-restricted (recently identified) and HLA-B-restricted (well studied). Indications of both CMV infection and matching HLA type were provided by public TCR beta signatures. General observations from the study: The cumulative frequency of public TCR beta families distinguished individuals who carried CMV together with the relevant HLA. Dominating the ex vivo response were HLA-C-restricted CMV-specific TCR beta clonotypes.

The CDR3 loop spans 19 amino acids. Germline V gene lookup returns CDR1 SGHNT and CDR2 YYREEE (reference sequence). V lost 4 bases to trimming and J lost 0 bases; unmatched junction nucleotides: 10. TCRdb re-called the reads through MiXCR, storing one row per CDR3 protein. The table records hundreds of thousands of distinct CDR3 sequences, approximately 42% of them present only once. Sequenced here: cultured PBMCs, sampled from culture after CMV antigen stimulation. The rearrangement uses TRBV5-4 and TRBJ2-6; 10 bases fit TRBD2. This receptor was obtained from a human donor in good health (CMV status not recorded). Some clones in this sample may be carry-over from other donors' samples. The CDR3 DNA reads TGTGCCAGCAGCAACGCCATTAGCGGGAGGATCTCTGGGGCCAACGTCCTGACTTTC. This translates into CASSNAISGRISGANVLTF.